This T cell receptor beta chain was captured by sequencing in a study of blood T cell repertoires in COVID-19. Study-level information: Sites in the United States, Italy and Spain provided acute and convalescent COVID-19 samples.

Trimming shortened V by 2 bases and J by 0 bases, and 10 bases separated the two germline ends. Germline assignment: CDR1 SGDLS and CDR2 YYNGEE. The CDR3 contains 15 residues. Clinical histories supplied by participants themselves formed the basis of cohort assignment. This table comes from immunoSEQ multiplex PCR, and its TCRdb copy is limited to in-frame clones, with some not included. This table holds 250,000 to 300,000 clones, around 86% found once. The chain is built from TRBV9 and TRBJ2-3; no clear D gene. Sequences were obtained from PBMCs or T cells enriched from blood (not recorded which). The sequence was obtained from a middle-aged woman who had recovered from COVID-19. The CDR3 DNA reads as TGTGCCAGCAGCGTCTCCCCCTCTAGCACAGATACGCAGTATTTT. Translation: CASSVSPSSTDTQYF.